This note documents a single TCR beta chain sequence. The PCR ran on 60 Vbeta and 13 Jbeta primers. TCRdb's table, derived via immunoSEQ multiplex PCR, lists solely in-frame clones and lacks some. The table includes about 160,000 clones, roughly 77% detected once. V gave up 3 bases and J gave up 5 bases, with 16 bases separating them. The CDR3 has 15 residues. Germline V lookup: CDR1 SGDLS, CDR2 YYNGEE. The data were taken from a study of cytomegalovirus exposure and HLA in healthy donors. Sequencing used PBMCs. The rearrangement joins TRBV9 to TRBJ2-3; a weak D match, TRBD2 (5 bases). This receptor was taken from a man under 40 in good health and CMV-seropositive. Here the CDR3 reads CASSADLLGGDTQYF. The CDR3 bases are TGTGCCAGCAGCGCAGATCTCCTCGGAGGAGATACGCAGTATTTT.